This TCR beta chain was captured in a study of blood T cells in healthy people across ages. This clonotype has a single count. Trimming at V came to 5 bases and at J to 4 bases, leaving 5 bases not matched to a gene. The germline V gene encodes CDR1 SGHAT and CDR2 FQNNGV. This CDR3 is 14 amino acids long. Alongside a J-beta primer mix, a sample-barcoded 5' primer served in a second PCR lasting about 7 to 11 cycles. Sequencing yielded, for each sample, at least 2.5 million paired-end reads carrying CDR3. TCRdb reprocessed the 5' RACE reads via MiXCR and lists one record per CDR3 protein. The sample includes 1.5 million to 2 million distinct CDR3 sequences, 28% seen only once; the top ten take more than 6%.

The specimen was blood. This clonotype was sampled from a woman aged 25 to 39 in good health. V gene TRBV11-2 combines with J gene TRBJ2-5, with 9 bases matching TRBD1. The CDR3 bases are TGTGCCAGCAGCGGGACAGGGTACGGAGAGACCCAGTACTTC. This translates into CASSGTGYGETQYF. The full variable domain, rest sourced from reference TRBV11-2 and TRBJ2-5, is EAGVAQSPRYKIIEKRQSVAFWCNPISGHATLYWYQQILGQGPKLLIQFQNNGVVDDSQLPKDRFSAERLKGVDSTLKIQPAKLEDSAVYLCASSGTGYGETQYFGPGTRLLVL.